This T cell receptor (beta chain) was identified in a study of blood T cell repertoires in COVID-19. Background on the study: PBMCs, B-cell-depleted T cells, or T cells provided the cDNA or gDNA that made up the material.

How the authors handled the data: Nucleated cell number was recorded as an estimate derived from reference gene primer amplification. Measured with immunoSEQ multiplex PCR; TCRdb has only the in-frame clones, and not every one. That table supplies the V and J calls and clone size; D and trimming were determined from the DNA. The sample yields around 57,000 clones, roughly 84% seen once. Germline values: CDR1 SGDLS, CDR2 YYNGEE. CDR3 size: 17 residues. J lost 7 bases, V lost 0 bases, and 8 bases had no gene match. The chain couples TRBV9 to TRBJ2-2; TRBD2 matches 11 bases. The source is a man in his forties or fifties with active COVID-19. The specimen sequenced was peripheral blood. The CDR3 bases are TGTGCCAGCAGCGTAGCTTCACTAGCGGGAGTCCACGGGGAGCTGTTTTTT. This sequence encodes CASSVASLAGVHGELFF.